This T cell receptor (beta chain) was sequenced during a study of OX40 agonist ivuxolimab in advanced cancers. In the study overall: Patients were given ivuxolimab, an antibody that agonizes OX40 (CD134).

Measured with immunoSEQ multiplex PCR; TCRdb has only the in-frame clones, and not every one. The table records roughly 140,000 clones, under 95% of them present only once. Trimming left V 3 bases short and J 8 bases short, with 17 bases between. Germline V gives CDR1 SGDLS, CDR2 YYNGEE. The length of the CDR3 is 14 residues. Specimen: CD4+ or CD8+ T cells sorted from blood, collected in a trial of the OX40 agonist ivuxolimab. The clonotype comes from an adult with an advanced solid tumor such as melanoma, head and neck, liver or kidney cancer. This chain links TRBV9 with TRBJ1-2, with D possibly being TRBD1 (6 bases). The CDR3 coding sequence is TGTGCCAGCAGCGCGGGAACTCCCCAGGGGGGCTACACCTTC. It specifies CASSAGTPQGGYTF.